This entry features one T cell receptor (beta chain) sequence. This specimen comes from a study of blood T cell repertoires in COVID-19. V was pared by 5 bases and J by 3 bases, with 11 bases between. There are 14 residues in the CDR3. The V gene's germline CDR1 is SNHLY and CDR2 FYNNEI. Assay used: immunoSEQ multiplex PCR; TCRdb lists only in-frame clones, some missing. The sample gives about 480,000 clones, 85% to 90% of which show up once; around 7.8% is in the top ten. The gene calls are TRBV2 and TRBJ1-5; tentatively, D is TRBD1 (5 bases). The TCR was taken from a woman in her fifties or sixties with COVID-19, enrolled during active disease. The sequenced sample consisted of peripheral blood. The CDR3 DNA follows: TGTGCCAGCAGTAAAGGGGCAGTCAATCAGCCCCAGCATTTT. This gives the protein CASSKGAVNQPQHF.